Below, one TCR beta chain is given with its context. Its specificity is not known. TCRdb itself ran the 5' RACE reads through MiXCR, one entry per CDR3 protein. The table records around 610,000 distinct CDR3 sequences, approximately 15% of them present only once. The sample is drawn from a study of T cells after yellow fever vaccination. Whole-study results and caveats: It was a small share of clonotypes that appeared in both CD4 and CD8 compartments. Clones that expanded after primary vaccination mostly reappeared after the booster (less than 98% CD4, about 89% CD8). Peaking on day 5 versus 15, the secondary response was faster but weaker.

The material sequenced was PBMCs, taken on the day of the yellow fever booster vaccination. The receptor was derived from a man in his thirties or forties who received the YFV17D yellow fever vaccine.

The CDR3 here is CASSRAGIKETQYF. CDR3 nucleotides: TGTGCCAGCAGCCGAGCGGGAATAAAAGAGACCCAGTACTTC. The gene calls are TRBV7-2 and TRBJ2-5; 7 nucleotides match TRBD2. The J segment lost 3 bases and the V segment lost 5 bases, leaving 6 bases of the junction unmatched. Germline lookup yields CDR1 SGHTA and CDR2 FQGNSA. There are 14 residues in the CDR3.